The source of this TCR beta chain is a study of OX40 agonist ivuxolimab in advanced cancers. At the level of the study: Three dose-escalation patients had partial responses: one with hepatocellular carcinoma and two with cutaneous melanoma.

The method was immunoSEQ multiplex PCR; TCRdb's version includes in-frame clones alone and lacks a portion of them. Among around 69,000 clones, roughly nine tenths were seen once, and the ten largest hold 3% to 4%. V was trimmed by 5 bases and J by 0 bases, leaving 8 bases between them. The CDR3 has 13 amino acids. Germline CDR1 SGHRS, CDR2 YFSETQ. A word on this clone: The antigen is undetermined.

General study points: Blood T cells, both CD4+ and CD8+, expanded clonally by week 6 at 0.1 to 3.0 mg/kg. Among the lowest peripheral clonal expansion occurred in 0.1-3.0 mg/kg partial responders.

The sequencing here drew on CD4+ or CD8+ T cells sorted from blood, taken in a trial of the OX40 agonist ivuxolimab. The receptor comes from an adult with an advanced solid tumor such as melanoma, head and neck, liver or kidney cancer. The chain carries TRBV5-1 and TRBJ1-1; D gene uncertain. CDR3 protein: CASSVGVNTEAFF. The CDR3 DNA sequence: TGCGCCAGCAGTGTGGGCGTGAACACTGAAGCTTTCTTT.